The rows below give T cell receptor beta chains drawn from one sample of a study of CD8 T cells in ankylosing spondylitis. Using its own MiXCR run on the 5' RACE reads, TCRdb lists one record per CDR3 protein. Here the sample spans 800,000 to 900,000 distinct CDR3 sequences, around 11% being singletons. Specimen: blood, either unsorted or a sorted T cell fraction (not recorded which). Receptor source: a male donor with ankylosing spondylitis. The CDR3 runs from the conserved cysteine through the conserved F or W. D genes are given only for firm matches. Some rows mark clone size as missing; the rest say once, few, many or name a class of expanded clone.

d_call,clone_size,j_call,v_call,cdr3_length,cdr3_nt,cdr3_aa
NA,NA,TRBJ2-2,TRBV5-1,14,TGCGCCAGCAGCTTGGATCCAGCCACCGGGGAGCTGTTTTTT,CASSLDPATGELFF
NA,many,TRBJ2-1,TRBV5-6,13,TGTGCCAGCAGCTTGGGAGGCCCCAATGAGCAGTTCTTC,CASSLGGPNEQFF
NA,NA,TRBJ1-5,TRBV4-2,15,TGTGCCAGCAGCCAAGGAGTAAGTAGCAATCAGCCCCAGCATTTT,CASSQGVSSNQPQHF
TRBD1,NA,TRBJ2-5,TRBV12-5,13,TGTGCTAGTGGTACCGGACAGGGGGAGACCCAGTACTTC,CASGTGQGETQYF
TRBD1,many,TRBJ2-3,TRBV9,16,TGTGCCAGCAGCGTAGGGTCGGGACAGTTCACAGATACGCAGTATTTT,CASSVGSGQFTDTQYF
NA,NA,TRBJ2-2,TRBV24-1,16,TGTGCCACCAGTGCCCCCATAGCAGGGGAGAAGGGGGAGCTGTTTTTT,CATSAPIAGEKGELFF
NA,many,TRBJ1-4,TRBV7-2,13,TGTGCCAGCAGCTCCGAACGGGTTGGAAAACTGTTTTTT,CASSSERVGKLFF
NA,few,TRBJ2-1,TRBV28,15,TGTGCCAGCAGTTTGAGCTGGACCAAGAGGGATGAGCAGTTCTTC,CASSLSWTKRDEQFF
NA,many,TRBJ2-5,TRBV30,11,TGTGCCTGGAGTCCCGGGGAGACCCAGTACTTC,CAWSPGETQYF
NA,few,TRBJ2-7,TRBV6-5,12,TGTGCCAGCAGTTACCCCCAAGGCGAGCAGTACTTC,CASSYPQGEQYF
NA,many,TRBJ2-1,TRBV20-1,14,TGCAGTGCTAGATGGTGGCGCTCCTACAATGAGCAGTTCTTC,CSARWWRSYNEQFF
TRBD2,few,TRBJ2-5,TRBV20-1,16,TGCAGTGCTAGAGATGCGCGACTAGCGGGGGTTGAGACCCAGTACTTC,CSARDARLAGVETQYF
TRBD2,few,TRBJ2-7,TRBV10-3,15,TGTGCCATCCTCTCGCCGGGACTAGCTTCTTACGAGCAGTACTTC,CAILSPGLASYEQYF
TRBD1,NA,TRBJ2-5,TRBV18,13,TGTGCCGGAGTACAGGGGGCGGAGGAGACCCAGTACTTC,CAGVQGAEETQYF
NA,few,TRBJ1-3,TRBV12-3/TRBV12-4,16,TGTGCCAGCAGTTTGGCAGGGGCCGGTGATGGAAACACCATATATTTT,CASSLAGAGDGNTIYF
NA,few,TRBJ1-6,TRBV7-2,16,TGTGCCAGCAGCTTAGTCCGTAAGGGGGGTAATTCACCCCTCCACTTT,CASSLVRKGGNSPLHF
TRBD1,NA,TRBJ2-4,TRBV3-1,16,TGTGCCAGCAGCATTCGGCTTGACAGGGGAAAAAACATTCAGTACTTC,CASSIRLDRGKNIQYF
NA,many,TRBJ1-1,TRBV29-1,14,TGCAGCGTTGAAGCCCAGACTATGAACACTGAAGCTTTCTTT,CSVEAQTMNTEAFF
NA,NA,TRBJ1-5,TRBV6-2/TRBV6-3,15,TGTGCCAGCAGTTACTCCCCAACAGGGTTTCAGCCCCAGCATTTT,CASSYSPTGFQPQHF
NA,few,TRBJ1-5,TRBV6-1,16,TGTGCCAGCAGTCGGACAGCATCCTCTTTGGGGCAGCCCCAGCATTTT,CASSRTASSLGQPQHF
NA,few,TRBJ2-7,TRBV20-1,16,TGCAGTGCTAGAACCCTAGCTATGGCCCTCTCCTACGAGCAGTACTTC,CSARTLAMALSYEQYF
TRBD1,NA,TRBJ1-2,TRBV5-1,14,TGCGCCAGCAGCTTTACCGCAGGGGGCTATGGCTACACCTTC,CASSFTAGGYGYTF
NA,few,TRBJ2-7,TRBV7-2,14,TGTGCCAGCAGCTTTAAGGGGGGCAGATACGAGCAGTACTTC,CASSFKGGRYEQYF
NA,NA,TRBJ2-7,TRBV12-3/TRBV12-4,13,TGTGCCAGCAGTTTACGACAGAGGGACGAGCAGTACTTC,CASSLRQRDEQYF
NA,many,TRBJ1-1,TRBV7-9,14,TGTGCCAGCAGCCCCCAGACACCGAACACTGAAGCTTTCTTT,CASSPQTPNTEAFF
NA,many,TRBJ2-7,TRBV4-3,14,TGCGCCAGCAGCCAAGACTGGGTCTCCTACGAGCAGTACTTC,CASSQDWVSYEQYF
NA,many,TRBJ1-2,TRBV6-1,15,TGTGCCAGCAGCATAGACGGGCGTCCTAACTATGGCTACACCTTC,CASSIDGRPNYGYTF
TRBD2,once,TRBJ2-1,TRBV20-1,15,TGCAGTGCTATTTCGGGTAGCGGGTACCTCAATGAGCAGTTCTTC,CSAISGSGYLNEQFF